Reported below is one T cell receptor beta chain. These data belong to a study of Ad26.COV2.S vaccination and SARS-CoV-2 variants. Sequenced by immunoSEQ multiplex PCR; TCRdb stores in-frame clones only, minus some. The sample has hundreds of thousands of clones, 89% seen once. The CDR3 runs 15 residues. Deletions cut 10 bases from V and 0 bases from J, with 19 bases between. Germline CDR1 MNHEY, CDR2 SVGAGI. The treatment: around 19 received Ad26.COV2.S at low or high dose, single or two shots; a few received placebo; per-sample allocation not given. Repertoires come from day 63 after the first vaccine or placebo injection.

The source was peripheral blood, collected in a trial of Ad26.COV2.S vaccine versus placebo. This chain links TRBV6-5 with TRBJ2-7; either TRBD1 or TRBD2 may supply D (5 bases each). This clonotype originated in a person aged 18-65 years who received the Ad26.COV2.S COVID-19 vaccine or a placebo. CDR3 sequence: CATHRDGVSSYEQYF. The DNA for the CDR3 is TGTGCCACGCACCGGGACGGGGTAAGCTCCTACGAGCAGTACTTC.